What follows is one T cell receptor (beta chain) and its context. V was shortened by 5 bases and J by 4 bases, with 20 bases between the two germline ends. Germline assignment: CDR1 SEHNR and CDR2 FQNEAQ (reference sequence). The CDR3 length is 16 residues. Libraries were prepared by immunoSEQ multiplex PCR; TCRdb keeps only in-frame clonotypes and omits some of them. The table has 180,000 or so clones, about 88% seen once. The sample is drawn from a study of blood T cell repertoires in COVID-19. This clonotype was obtained from a woman older than 75 in a cohort sampled during active or convalescent COVID-19. Sequenced: peripheral blood. The chain is built from TRBV7-9 and TRBJ1-2, with D perhaps TRBD1 (6 bases). The CDR3 loop is CASSPKGGALIYGYTF. The CDR3, as DNA: TGTGCCAGCAGCCCAAAGGGGGGGGCGCTTATCTATGGCTACACCTTC.